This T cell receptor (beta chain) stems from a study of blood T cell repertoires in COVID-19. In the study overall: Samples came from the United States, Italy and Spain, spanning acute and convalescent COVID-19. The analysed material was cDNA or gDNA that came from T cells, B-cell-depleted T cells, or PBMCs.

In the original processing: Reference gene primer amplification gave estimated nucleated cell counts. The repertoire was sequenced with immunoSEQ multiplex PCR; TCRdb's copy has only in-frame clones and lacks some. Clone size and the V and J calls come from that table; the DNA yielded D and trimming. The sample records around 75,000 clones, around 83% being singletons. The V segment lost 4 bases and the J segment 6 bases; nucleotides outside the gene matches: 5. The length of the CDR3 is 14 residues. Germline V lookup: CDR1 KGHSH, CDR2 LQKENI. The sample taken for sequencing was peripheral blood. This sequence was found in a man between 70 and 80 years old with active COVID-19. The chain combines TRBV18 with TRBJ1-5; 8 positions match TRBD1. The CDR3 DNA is TGTGCCAGCTCACAAGCGACAGGGGCTCAGCCCCAGCATTTT. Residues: CASSQATGAQPQHF.